These 5 T cell receptor beta chains were all obtained from the same sample, sequenced in a study of blood T cell repertoires in COVID-19. The assay was immunoSEQ multiplex PCR, and TCRdb's table has in-frame clones only and misses some. The sample includes 100,000 to 150,000 clones, approximately 86% of them seen just once. The sequencing input was PBMCs or T cells enriched from blood (not recorded which). Receptors originate from a woman aged 50 to 60 who had recovered from COVID-19.

The chain uses TRBV10-3 and TRBJ1-4, with D tentatively TRBD1 (5 bases). Germline values: CDR1 ENHRY, CDR2 SYGVKD. V shed 2 bases and J shed 6 bases, with 16 bases lying between them. This CDR3 has 16 residues. This CDR3 is CAISESGPVGHEKLFF. The CDR3 nucleotides read TGTGCCATCAGTGAGAGTGGGCCGGTGGGGCATGAAAAACTGTTTTTT.

This clone was counted a single time. V usage is TRBV29-1 and J usage is TRBJ1-5; the D is unclear. Germline V CDR1 and CDR2: SQVTM, ANQGSEA. The CDR3 is 13 amino acids. Trimming cost V 1 base and J 0 bases, with 4 bases left between them. The CDR3 bases are TGCAGCGTTGAAGTCAGTAGCAATCAGCCCCAGCATTTT. Amino acid sequence: CSVEVSSNQPQHF.

CDR3 protein: CASSSSGTLQYEQYF. CDR3 in DNA: TGCGCCAGCAGCTCCTCCGGGACACTTCAATACGAGCAGTACTTC. The chain recombines TRBV5-1 with TRBJ2-7, with a tentative D call TRBD1 (6 bases). The CDR3 totals 15 residues. Per germline, CDR1 SGHRS and CDR2 YFSETQ. V gave up 3 bases and J gave up 4 bases, with 17 bases separating them.

CDR3 sequence reads: CASSMIEGNTEAFF. CDR3 DNA: TGTGCCAGTAGTATGATTGAGGGGAACACTGAAGCTTTCTTT. The chain combines TRBV19 with TRBJ1-1; D gene unclear. The CDR3 is 14 residues long. Trimming took off 3 bases at V and 1 base at J, with 9 bases between the two ends. The germline gives CDR1 LNHDA, CDR2 SQIVND (reference sequence). The variable domain in full, with the rest retrieved from reference TRBV19 and TRBJ1-1, is DGGITQSPKYLFRKEGQNVTLSCEQNLNHDAMYWYRQDPGQGLRLIYYSQIVNDFQKGDIAEGYSVSREKKESFPLTVTSAQKNPTAFYLCASSMIEGNTEAFFGQGTRLTVV.

The V gene is TRBV7-9, the J gene TRBJ2-5; 11 nucleotides agree with TRBD2. The V and J ends lost 0 bases and 5 bases, in that order; junction bases with no gene match: 8. The CDR3 spans 17 residues. Germline assignment: CDR1 SEHNR and CDR2 FQNEAQ (reference sequence). CDR3 region: CASSLAWASGGPETQYF. The CDR3 nucleotides read TGTGCCAGCAGCTTAGCGTGGGCTAGCGGGGGGCCGGAGACCCAGTACTTC.